The subject of this entry is one T cell receptor (beta chain). Its antigen remains unknown. This sample was taken from a study of OX40 agonist ivuxolimab in advanced cancers. TCRdb's table, derived via immunoSEQ multiplex PCR, lists solely in-frame clones and lacks some. The sample yields 87,000 or so clones, roughly 89% seen once. Germline-derived CDR1 and CDR2 are SGDLS and YYNGEE. Trimming took off 0 bases at V and 1 base at J, with 13 bases between the two ends. The length of the CDR3 is 16 residues. Study results and limitations: Expansion of clones was among the lowest in partial responders at 0.1-3.0 mg/kg.

The V and J genes are TRBV9 and TRBJ1-2; D perhaps matches TRBD1 (5 bases). The TCR originated in an adult with an advanced solid tumor such as melanoma, head and neck, liver or kidney cancer. Sequencing was performed on CD4+ or CD8+ T cells sorted from blood, taken in a trial of the OX40 agonist ivuxolimab. This CDR3 is CASSVGGAGDNYGYTF. In nucleotides, the CDR3 is TGTGCCAGCAGCGTAGGTGGGGCGGGTGATAACTATGGCTACACCTTC. The entire variable domain, with the rest obtained from reference TRBV9 and TRBJ1-2, is as follows: DSGVTQTPKHLITATGQRVTLRCSPRSGDLSVYWYQQSLDQGLQFLIQYYNGEERAKGNILERFSAQQFPDLHSELNLSSLELGDSALYFCASSVGGAGDNYGYTFGSGTRLTVV.